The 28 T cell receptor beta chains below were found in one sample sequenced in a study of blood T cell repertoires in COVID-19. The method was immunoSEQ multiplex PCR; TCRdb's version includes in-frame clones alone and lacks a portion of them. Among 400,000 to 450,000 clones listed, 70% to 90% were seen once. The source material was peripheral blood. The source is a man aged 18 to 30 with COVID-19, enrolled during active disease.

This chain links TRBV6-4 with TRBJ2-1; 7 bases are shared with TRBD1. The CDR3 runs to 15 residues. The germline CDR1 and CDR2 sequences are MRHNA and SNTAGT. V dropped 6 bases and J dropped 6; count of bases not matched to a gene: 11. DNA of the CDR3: TGTGCCAGCAGCAGTCAGGGGGTGGTCGGCAATGAGCAGTTCTTC. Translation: CASSSQGVVGNEQFF.

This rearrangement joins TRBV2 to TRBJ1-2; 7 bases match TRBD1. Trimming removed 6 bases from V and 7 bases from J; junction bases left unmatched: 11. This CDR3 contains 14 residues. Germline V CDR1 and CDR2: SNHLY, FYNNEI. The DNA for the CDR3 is TGTGCCAGCAGGTTTATGAGGGGGCCGGGTGGCTACACCTTC. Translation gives CASRFMRGPGGYTF. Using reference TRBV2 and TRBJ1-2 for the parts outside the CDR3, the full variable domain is EPEVTQTPSHQVTQMGQEVILRCVPISNHLYFYWYRQILGQKVEFLVSFYNNEISEKSEIFDDQFSVERPDGSNFTLKIRSTKLEDSAMYFCASRFMRGPGGYTFGSGTRLTVV.

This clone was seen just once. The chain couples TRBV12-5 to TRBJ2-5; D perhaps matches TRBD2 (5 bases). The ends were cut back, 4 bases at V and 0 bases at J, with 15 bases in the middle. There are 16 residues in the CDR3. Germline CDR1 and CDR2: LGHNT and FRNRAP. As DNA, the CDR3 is TGTGCTAGTGGTTCCGGAAGAGCGGCTTACCAAGAGACCCAGTACTTC. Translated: CASGSGRAAYQETQYF.

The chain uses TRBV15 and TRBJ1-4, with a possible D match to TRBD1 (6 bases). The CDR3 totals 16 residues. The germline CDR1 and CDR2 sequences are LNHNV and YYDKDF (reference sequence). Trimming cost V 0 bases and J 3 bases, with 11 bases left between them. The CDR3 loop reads CATSREFRGPNEKLFF. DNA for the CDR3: TGTGCCACCAGCAGAGAATTCAGGGGTCCTAATGAAAAACTGTTTTTT.

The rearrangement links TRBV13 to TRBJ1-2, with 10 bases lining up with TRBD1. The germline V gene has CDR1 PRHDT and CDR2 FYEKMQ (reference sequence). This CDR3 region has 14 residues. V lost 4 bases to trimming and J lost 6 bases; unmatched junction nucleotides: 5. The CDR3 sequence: CASSSGQGVNGYTF. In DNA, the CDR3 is TGTGCCAGCAGCTCCGGACAGGGGGTCAATGGCTACACCTTC. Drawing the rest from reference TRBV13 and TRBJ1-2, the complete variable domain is AAGVIQSPRHLIKEKRETATLKCYPIPRHDTVYWYQQGPGQDPQFLISFYEKMQSDKGSIPDRFSAQQFSDYHSELNMSSLELGDSALYFCASSSGQGVNGYTFGSGTRLTVV.

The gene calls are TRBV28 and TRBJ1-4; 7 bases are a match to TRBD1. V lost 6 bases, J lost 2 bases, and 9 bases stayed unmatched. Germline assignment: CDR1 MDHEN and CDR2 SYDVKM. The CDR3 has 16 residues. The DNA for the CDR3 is TGTGCCAGCAGAAAGCGACAGGGAAGGACTAATGAAAAACTGTTTTTT. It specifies CASRKRQGRTNEKLFF.

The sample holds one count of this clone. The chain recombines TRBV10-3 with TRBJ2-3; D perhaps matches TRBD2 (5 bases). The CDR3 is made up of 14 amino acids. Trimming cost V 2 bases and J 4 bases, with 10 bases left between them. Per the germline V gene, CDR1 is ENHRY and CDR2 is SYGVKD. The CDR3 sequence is CAISEIGVADTQYF. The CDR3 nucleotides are TGTGCCATCAGTGAGATCGGGGTAGCAGATACGCAGTATTTT.

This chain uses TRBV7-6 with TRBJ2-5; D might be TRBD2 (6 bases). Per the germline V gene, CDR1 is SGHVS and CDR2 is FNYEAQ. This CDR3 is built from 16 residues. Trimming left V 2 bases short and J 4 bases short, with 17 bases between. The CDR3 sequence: CASSLPPLGGTETQYF. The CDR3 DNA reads TGTGCCAGCAGCTTACCGCCTCTAGGAGGGACAGAGACCCAGTACTTC. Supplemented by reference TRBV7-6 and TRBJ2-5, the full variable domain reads GAGVSQSPRYKVTKRGQDVALRCDPISGHVSLYWYRQALGQGPEFLTYFNYEAQQDKSGLPNDRFSAERPEGSISTLTIQRTEQRDSAMYRCASSLPPLGGTETQYFGPGTRLLVL.

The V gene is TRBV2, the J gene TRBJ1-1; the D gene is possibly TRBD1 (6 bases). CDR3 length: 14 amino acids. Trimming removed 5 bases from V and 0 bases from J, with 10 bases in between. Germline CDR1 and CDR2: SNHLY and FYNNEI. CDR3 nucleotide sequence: TGTGCCAGCAGTCATGGACAGTTGAACACTGAAGCTTTCTTT. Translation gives CASSHGQLNTEAFF.

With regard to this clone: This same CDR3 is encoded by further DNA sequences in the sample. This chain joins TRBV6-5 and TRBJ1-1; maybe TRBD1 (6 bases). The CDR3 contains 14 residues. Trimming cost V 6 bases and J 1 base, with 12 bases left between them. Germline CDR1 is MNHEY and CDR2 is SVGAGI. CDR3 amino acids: CASSLTGSNTEAFF. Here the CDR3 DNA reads TGTGCCAGCAGCCTGACAGGATCGAACACTGAAGCTTTCTTT.

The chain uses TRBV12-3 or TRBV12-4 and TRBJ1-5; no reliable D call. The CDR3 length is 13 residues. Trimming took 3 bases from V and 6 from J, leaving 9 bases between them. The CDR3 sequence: CASSFGSAQPQHF. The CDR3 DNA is TGTGCCAGCAGTTTTGGCAGCGCTCAGCCCCAGCATTTT.

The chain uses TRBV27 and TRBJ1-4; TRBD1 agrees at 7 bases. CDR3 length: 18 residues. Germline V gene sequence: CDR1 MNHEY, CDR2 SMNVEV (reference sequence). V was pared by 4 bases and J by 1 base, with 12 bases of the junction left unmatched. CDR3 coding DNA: TGTGCCAGCAGTTGGAGGGGGCTTGGTGTGTTAACTAATGAAAAACTGTTTTTT. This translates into CASSWRGLGVLTNEKLFF.

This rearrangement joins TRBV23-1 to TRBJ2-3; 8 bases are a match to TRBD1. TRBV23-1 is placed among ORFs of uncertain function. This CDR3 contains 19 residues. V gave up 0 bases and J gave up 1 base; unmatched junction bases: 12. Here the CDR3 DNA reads TGCGCCAGCAGTCAATCCCCGCAGGGGGCAGGGAAAGGCACAGATACGCAGTATTTT. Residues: CASSQSPQGAGKGTDTQYF.

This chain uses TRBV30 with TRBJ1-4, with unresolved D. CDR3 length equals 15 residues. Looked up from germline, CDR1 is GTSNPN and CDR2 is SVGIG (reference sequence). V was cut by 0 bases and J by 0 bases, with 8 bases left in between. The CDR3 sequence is CAWSVRTSTNEKLFF. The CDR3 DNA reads TGTGCCTGGAGTGTACGGACTTCAACTAATGAAAAACTGTTTTTT.

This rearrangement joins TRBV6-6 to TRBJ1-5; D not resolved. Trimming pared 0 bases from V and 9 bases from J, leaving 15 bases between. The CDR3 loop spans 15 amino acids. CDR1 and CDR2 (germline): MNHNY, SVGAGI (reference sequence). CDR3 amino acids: CASSYSVDTAAPQHF. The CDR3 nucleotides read TGTGCCAGCAGTTACTCGGTCGACACGGCAGCGCCCCAGCATTTT.

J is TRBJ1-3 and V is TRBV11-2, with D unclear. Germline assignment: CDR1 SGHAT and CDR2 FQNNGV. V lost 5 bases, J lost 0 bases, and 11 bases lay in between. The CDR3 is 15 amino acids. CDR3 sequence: CASSAQVSSGNTIYF. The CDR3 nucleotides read TGTGCCAGCAGCGCTCAGGTATCCTCTGGAAACACCATATATTTT. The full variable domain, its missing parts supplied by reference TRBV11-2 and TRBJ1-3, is EAGVAQSPRYKIIEKRQSVAFWCNPISGHATLYWYQQILGQGPKLLIQFQNNGVVDDSQLPKDRFSAERLKGVDSTLKIQPAKLEDSAVYLCASSAQVSSGNTIYFGEGSWLTVV.

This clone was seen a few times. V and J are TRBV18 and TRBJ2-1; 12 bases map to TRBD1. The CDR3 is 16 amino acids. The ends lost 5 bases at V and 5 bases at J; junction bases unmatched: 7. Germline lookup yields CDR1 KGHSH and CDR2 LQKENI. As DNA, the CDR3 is TGTGCCAGCTCAGACCCGGGACAGGGGGCCGACAATGAGCAGTTCTTC. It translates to CASSDPGQGADNEQFF.

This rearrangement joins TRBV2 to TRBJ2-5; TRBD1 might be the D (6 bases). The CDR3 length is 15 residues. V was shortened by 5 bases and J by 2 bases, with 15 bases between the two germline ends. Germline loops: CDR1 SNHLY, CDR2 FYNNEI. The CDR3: CASSPSQGWQETQYF. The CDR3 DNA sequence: TGTGCCAGCAGTCCCTCACAGGGTTGGCAAGAGACCCAGTACTTC.

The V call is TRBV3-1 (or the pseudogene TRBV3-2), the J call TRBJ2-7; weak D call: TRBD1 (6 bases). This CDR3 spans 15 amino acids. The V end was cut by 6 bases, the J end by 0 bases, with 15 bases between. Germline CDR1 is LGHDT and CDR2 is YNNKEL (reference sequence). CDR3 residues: CASRSGEGLSYEQYF. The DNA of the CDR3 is TGTGCCAGCAGGTCAGGGGAAGGCCTCTCCTACGAGCAGTACTTC.

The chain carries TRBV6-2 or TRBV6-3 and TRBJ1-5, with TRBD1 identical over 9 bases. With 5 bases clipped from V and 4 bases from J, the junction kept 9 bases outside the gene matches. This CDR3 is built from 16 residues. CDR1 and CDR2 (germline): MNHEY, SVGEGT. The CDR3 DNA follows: TGTGCCAGCAGTCAATATACCGGGACAGGGAATCAGCCCCAGCATTTT. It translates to CASSQYTGTGNQPQHF.

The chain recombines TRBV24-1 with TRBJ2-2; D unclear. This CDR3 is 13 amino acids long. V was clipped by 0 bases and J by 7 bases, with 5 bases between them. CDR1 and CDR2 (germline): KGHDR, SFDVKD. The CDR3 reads CATSDLPGGELFF. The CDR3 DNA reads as TGTGCCACCAGTGATTTGCCCGGCGGGGAGCTGTTTTTT.

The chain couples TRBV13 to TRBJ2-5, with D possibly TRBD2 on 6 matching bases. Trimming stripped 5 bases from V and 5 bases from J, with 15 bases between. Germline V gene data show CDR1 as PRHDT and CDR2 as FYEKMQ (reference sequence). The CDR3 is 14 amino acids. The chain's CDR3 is CASSRGYTGETQYF. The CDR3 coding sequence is TGTGCCAGCAGCCGGGGGTATACGGGGGAGACCCAGTACTTC.

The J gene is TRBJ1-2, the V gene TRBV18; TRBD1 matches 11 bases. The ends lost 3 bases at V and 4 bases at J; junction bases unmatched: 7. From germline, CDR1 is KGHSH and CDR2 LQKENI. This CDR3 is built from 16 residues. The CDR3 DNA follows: TGTGCCAGCTCACCGCCCGGACAGGGGGCTAGCTATGGCTACACCTTC. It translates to CASSPPGQGASYGYTF.

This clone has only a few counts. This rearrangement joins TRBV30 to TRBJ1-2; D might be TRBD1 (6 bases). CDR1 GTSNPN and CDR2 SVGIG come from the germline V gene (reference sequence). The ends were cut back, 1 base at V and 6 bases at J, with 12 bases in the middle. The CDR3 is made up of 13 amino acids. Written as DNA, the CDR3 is TGTGCCTGGAGTGACACAGGGTCCAATGGCTACACCTTC. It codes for CAWSDTGSNGYTF.

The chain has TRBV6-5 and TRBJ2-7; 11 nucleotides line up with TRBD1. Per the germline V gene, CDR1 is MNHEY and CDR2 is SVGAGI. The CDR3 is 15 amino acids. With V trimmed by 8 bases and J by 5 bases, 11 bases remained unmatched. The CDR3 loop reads CASEDRGRFWDEQYF. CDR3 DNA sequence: TGTGCCAGCGAGGACAGGGGGCGTTTCTGGGACGAGCAGTACTTC.

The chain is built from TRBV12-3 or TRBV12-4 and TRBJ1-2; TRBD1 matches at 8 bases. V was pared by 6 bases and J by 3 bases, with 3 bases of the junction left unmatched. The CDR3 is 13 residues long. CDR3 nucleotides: TGTGCCAGCAGCACGGGACAGGACTATGGCTACACCTTC. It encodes CASSTGQDYGYTF.

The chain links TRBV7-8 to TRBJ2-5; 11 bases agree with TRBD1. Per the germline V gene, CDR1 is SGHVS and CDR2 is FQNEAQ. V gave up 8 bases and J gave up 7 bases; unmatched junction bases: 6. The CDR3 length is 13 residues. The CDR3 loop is CASGGQGAGTQYF. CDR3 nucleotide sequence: TGTGCCAGCGGAGGACAGGGGGCTGGGACCCAGTACTTC. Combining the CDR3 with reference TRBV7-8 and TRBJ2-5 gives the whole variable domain GAGVSQSPRYKVAKRGQDVALRCDPISGHVSLFWYQQALGQGPEFLTYFQNEAQLDKSGLPSDRFFAERPEGSVSTLKIQRTQQEDSAVYLCASGGQGAGTQYFGPGTRLLVL.

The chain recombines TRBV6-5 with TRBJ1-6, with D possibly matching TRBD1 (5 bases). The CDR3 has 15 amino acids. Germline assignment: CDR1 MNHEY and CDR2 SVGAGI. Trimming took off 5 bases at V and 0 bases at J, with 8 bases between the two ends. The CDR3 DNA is TGTGCCAGCAGTCACAGGAGCTCCTATAATTCACCCCTCCACTTT. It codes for CASSHRSSYNSPLHF.